Below are 5 T cell receptor beta chains sequenced from a single sample in a study of cytomegalovirus exposure and HLA in healthy donors. The PCR employed 60 Vbeta primers together with 13 Jbeta primers. TCRdb's table, derived via immunoSEQ multiplex PCR, lists solely in-frame clones and lacks some. This sample has around 100,000 clones, with over 65% found just once. The specimen was PBMCs. Receptors were obtained from a woman aged 18-29 years in good health and CMV-seropositive.

The rearrangement links TRBV9 to TRBJ2-2; D gene ambiguous. The CDR3 covers 17 residues. Germline lookup yields CDR1 SGDLS and CDR2 YYNGEE. Trimming cost V 0 bases and J 2 bases, with 14 bases left between them. CDR3 sequence (DNA): TGTGCCAGCAGCGTAGACCCCTTGGGCTCTAACACCGGGGAGCTGTTTTTT. It codes for CASSVDPLGSNTGELFF. The full variable domain, completed using reference TRBV9 and TRBJ2-2, is DSGVTQTPKHLITATGQRVTLRCSPRSGDLSVYWYQQSLDQGLQFLIQYYNGEERAKGNILERFSAQQFPDLHSELNLSSLELGDSALYFCASSVDPLGSNTGELFFGEGSRLTVL.

This clone was detected only a few times. The genes are TRBV5-1 and TRBJ2-1; 7 bases agree with TRBD2. The CDR3 sequence is 13 residues long. From germline, CDR1 is SGHRS and CDR2 YFSETQ. After removal of 3 bases from V and 10 bases from J, the junction contained 7 bases not matched to a gene. The CDR3 protein is CASSSSGAREQFF. CDR3 in DNA: TGCGCCAGCAGCTCCAGCGGGGCCAGAGAGCAGTTCTTC. Full variable domain (remainder filled in from reference TRBV5-1 and TRBJ2-1): KAGVTQTPRYLIKTRGQQVTLSCSPISGHRSVSWYQQTPGQGLQFLFEYFSETQRNKGNFPGRFSGRQFSNSRSEMNVSTLELGDSALYLCASSSSGAREQFFGPGTRLTVL.

The gene calls are TRBV5-1 and TRBJ2-5; possibly TRBD1 for D (7 bases). Per the germline V gene, CDR1 is SGHRS and CDR2 is YFSETQ. The length of the CDR3 is 16 residues. Trimming removed 0 bases at V and 4 bases at J, with 16 bases between. The CDR3 loop is CASSLALGGGLETQYF. As DNA, the CDR3 is TGCGCCAGCAGCTTGGCCCTTGGAGGGGGCCTAGAGACCCAGTACTTC.

The chain recombines TRBV28 with TRBJ1-3; D uncertain. With 7 bases removed from V and 0 bases from J, the gap between germline ends came to 10 bases. The germline V gene encodes CDR1 MDHEN and CDR2 SYDVKM. CDR3 length: 14 amino acids. As DNA, the CDR3 is TGTGCCAGCACCCCGAGCGGCTCTGGAAACACCATATATTTT. Translated, it gives CASTPSGSGNTIYF.

The CDR3 bases are TGTGCCAGCAGCGTGGATAGCGGGAGGCTCACAGATACGCAGTATTTT. Protein sequence: CASSVDSGRLTDTQYF. V and J are TRBV9 and TRBJ2-3, with 10 bases matching TRBD2. The CDR3 totals 16 residues. The V segment lost 2 bases and the J segment 2 bases; nucleotides outside the gene matches: 5. Germline V gene sequence: CDR1 SGDLS, CDR2 YYNGEE.